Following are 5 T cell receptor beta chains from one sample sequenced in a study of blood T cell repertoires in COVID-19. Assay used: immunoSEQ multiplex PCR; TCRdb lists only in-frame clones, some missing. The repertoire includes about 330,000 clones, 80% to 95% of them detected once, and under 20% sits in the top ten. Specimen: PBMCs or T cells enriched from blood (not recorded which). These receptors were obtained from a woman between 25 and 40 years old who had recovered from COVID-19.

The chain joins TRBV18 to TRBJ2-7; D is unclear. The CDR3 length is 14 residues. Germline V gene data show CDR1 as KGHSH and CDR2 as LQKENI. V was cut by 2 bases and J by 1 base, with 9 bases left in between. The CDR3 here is CASSPGSTSYEQYF. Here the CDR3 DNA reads TGTGCCAGCTCACCAGGTTCGACTTCCTACGAGCAGTACTTC.

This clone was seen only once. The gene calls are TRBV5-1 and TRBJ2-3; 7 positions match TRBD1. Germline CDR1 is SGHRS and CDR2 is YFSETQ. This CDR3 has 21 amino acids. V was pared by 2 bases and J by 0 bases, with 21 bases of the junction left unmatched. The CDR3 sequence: CASSFRDRQPGVGSSTDTQYF. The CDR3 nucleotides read TGCGCCAGCAGCTTCCGGGACAGACAACCCGGCGTGGGATCTAGCACAGATACGCAGTATTTT.

DNA of the CDR3: TGTGCCAGTAGTACCCTCGATCAGCCCCAGCATTTT. Amino acids: CASSTLDQPQHF. The chain combines TRBV19 with TRBJ1-5, with D unclear. The CDR3 consists of 12 residues. Trimming shortened V by 4 bases and J by 5 bases, and 6 bases separated the two germline ends. Germline CDR1 and CDR2: LNHDA and SQIVND (reference sequence).

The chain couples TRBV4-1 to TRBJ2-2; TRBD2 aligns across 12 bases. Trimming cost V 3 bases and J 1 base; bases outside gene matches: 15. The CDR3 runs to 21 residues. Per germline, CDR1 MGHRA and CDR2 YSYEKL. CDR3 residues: CASSHISRRLAGDQNTGELFF. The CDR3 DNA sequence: TGCGCCAGCAGCCATATCTCCCGTCGACTAGCGGGAGATCAGAACACCGGGGAGCTGTTTTTT.

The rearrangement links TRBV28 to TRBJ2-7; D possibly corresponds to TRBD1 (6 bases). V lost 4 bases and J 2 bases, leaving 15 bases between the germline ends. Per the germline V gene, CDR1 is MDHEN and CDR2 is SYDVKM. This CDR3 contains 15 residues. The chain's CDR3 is CASSSTGTSPYEQYF. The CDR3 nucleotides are TGTGCCAGCAGTTCCACCGGGACATCACCCTACGAGCAGTACTTC.